This T cell receptor (beta chain) was captured in a study of breast tumors, draining lymph nodes, adjacent tissues. The CDR3 is made up of 20 amino acids. Germline assignment: CDR1 LGHNA and CDR2 YSLEER. Unmatched junction bases numbered 11, after V lost 3 bases and J lost 0 bases. For this clonotype: The target antigen is unknown.

One entry per CDR3 protein results from TCRdb running MiXCR on the multiplex PCR reads. This sample has about 21,000 distinct CDR3 sequences, with about two fifths found just once. Study outcomes and limitations: Findings are consistent with lymph node origin and intratumoral expansion of most tumor T cells. That most tumor T cells come from lymph nodes remained unproven. Luminal-like breast cancer showed significantly greater tumor-nontumor repertoire similarity than basal-like breast cancer did.

The rearrangement uses TRBV4-3 and TRBJ2-1; 13 bases line up with TRBD2. The receptor was isolated from a female donor with breast cancer. Some clones in this sample may be carry-over from other donors' samples. Sequenced sample: breast tumor tissue. The CDR3 sequence: CASSHGMGLAGLSSYNEQFF. CDR3 bases: TGCGCCAGCAGCCACGGTATGGGACTAGCGGGGTTAAGCTCCTACAATGAGCAGTTCTTC.